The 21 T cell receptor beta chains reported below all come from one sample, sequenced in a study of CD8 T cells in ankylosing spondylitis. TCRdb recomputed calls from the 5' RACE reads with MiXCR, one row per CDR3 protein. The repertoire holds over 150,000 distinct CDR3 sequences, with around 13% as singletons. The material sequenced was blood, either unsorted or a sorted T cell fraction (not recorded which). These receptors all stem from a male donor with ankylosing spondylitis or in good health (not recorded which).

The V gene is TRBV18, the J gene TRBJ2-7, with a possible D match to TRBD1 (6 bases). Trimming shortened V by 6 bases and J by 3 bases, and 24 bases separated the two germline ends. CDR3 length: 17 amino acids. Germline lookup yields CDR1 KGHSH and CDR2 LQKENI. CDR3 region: CASSPRGYHPPNYEQYF. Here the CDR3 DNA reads TGTGCCAGCTCCCCCAGGGGATACCACCCCCCCAACTACGAGCAGTACTTC.

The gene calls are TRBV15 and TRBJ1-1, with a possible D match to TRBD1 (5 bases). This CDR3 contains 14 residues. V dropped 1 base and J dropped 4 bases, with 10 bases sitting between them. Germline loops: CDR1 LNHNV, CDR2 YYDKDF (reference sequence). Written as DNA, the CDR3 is TGTGCCACCAGCAGAGTATCGGGGGGCACTGAAGCTTTCTTT. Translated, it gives CATSRVSGGTEAFF.

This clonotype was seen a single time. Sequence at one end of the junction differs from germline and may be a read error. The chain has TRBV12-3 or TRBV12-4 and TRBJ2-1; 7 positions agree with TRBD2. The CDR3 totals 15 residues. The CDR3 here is CARSFGLAVYNEQFF. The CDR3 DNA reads TGTGCCAGAAGTTTTGGGCTAGCGGTATACAATGAGCAGTTCTTC.

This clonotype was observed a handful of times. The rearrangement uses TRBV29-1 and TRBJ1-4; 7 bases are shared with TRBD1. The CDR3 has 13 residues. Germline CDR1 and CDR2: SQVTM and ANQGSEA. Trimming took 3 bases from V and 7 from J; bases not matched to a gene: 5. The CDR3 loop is CSVEAPGGEKLFF. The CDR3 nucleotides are TGCAGCGTTGAGGCGCCAGGGGGTGAAAAACTGTTTTTT.

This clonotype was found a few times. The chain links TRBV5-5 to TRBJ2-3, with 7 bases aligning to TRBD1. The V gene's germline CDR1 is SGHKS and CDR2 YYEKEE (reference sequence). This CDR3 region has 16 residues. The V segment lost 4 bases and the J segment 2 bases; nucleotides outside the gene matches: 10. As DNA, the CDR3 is TGTGCCAGCAGCAGACTTAGGACAGGAGCCACAGATACGCAGTATTTT. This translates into CASSRLRTGATDTQYF.

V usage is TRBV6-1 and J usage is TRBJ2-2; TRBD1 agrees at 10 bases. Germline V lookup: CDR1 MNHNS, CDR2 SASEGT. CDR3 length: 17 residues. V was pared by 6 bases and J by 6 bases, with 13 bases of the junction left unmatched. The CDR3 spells CASSPGSTGGWAGELFF. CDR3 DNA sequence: TGTGCCAGCAGCCCCGGTTCGACAGGGGGCTGGGCCGGGGAGCTGTTTTTT.

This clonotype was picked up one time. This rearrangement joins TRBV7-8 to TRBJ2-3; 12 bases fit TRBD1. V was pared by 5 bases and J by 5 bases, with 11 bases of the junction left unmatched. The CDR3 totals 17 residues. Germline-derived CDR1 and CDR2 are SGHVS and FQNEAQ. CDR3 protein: CASSIPTGQGALDTQYF. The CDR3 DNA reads TGTGCCAGCAGCATACCGACGGGACAGGGGGCATTAGATACGCAGTATTTT.

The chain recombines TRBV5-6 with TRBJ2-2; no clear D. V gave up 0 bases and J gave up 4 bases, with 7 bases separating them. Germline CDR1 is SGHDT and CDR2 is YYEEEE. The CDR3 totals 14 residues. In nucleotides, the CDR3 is TGTGCCAGCAGCTTGGATTGGAGCACCGGGGAGCTGTTTTTT. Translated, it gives CASSLDWSTGELFF.

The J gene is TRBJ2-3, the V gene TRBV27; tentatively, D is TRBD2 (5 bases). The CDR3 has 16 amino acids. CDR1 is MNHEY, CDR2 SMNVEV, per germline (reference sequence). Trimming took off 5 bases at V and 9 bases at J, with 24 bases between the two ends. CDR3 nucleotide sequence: TGTGCCAGCAGTCCTCAACTGGTCCTTGAATCGGGGACGCAGTATTTT. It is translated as CASSPQLVLESGTQYF.

The CDR3 loop reads CASSFETEETQYF. CDR3 bases: TGTGCCAGCAGCTTCGAGACAGAAGAGACCCAGTACTTC. The chain is built from TRBV7-9 and TRBJ2-5; D might be TRBD1 (5 bases). The germline V and J ends were trimmed by 3 bases and 3 bases, with 8 bases remaining between them. The CDR3 loop spans 13 amino acids. Germline CDR1 SEHNR, CDR2 FQNEAQ (reference sequence).

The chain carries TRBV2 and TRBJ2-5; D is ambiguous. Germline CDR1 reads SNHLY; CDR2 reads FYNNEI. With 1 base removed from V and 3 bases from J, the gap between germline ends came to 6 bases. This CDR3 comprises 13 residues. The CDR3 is CASSEENKETQYF. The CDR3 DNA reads TGTGCCAGCAGTGAAGAGAATAAAGAGACCCAGTACTTC. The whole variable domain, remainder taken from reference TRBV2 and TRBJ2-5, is EPEVTQTPSHQVTQMGQEVILRCVPISNHLYFYWYRQILGQKVEFLVSFYNNEISEKSEIFDDQFSVERPDGSNFTLKIRSTKLEDSAMYFCASSEENKETQYFGPGTRLLVL.

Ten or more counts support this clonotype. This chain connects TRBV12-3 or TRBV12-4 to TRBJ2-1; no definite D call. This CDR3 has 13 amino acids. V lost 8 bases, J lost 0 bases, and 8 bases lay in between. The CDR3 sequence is CASAFASYNEQFF. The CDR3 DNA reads TGTGCCAGCGCTTTTGCCTCCTACAATGAGCAGTTCTTC.

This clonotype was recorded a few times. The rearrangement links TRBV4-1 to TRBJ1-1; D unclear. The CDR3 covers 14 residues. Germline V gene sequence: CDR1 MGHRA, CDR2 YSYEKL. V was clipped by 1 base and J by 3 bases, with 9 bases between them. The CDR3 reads CASSQANGYTEAFF. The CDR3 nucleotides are TGCGCCAGCAGCCAAGCTAACGGTTACACTGAAGCTTTCTTT.

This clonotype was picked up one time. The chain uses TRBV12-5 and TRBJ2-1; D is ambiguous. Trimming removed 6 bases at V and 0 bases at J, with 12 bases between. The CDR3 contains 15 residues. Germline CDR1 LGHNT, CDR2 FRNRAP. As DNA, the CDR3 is TGTGCTAGTGGCCTCCTAAACGACTCCTACAATGAGCAGTTCTTC. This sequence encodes CASGLLNDSYNEQFF.

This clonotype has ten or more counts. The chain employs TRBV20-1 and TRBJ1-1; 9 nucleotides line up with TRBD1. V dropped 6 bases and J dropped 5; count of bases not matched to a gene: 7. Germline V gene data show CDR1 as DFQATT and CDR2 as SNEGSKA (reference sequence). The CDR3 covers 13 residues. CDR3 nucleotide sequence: TGCAGTGCGGGACAGGGCGGCGGTACTGAAGCTTTCTTT. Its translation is CSAGQGGGTEAFF.

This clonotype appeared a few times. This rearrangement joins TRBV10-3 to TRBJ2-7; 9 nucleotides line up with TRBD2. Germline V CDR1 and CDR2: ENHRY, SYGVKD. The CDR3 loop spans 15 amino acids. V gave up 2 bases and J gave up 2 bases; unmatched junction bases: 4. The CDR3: CAISEERGVTYEQYF. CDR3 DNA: TGTGCCATCAGTGAGGAGCGGGGGGTGACCTACGAGCAGTACTTC.

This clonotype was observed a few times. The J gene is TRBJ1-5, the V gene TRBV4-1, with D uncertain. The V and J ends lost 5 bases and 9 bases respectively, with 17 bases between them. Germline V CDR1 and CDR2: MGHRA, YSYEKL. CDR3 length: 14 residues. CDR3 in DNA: TGCGCCAGCAGCAAACGGCCGGGGTTCGGGCCCCAGCATTTT. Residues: CASSKRPGFGPQHF.

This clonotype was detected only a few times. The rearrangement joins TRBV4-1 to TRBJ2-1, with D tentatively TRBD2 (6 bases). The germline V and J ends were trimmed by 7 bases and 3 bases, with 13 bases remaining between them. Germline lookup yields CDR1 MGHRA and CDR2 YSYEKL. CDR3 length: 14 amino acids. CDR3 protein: CASKGSGVYNEQFF. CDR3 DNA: TGCGCCAGCAAGGGTAGCGGAGTCTACAATGAGCAGTTCTTC.

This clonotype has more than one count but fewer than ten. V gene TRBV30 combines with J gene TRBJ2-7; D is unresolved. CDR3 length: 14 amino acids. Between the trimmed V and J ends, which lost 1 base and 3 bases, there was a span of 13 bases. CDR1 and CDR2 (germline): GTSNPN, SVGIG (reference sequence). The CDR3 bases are TGTGCCTGGAGTGAGGGTTATCCGGGCTACGAGCAGTACTTC. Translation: CAWSEGYPGYEQYF. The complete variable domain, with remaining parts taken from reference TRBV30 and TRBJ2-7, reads SQTIHQWPATLVQPVGSPLSLECTVEGTSNPNLYWYRQAAGRGLQLLFYSVGIGQISSEVPQNLSASRPQDRQFILSSKKLLLSDSGFYLCAWSEGYPGYEQYFGPGTRLTVT.

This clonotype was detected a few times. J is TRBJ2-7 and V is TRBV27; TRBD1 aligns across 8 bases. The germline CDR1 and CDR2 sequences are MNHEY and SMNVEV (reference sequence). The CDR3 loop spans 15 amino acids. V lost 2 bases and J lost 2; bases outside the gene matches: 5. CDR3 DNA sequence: TGTGCCAGCAGTTTACACAGGGGGTCCCCCTACGAGCAGTACTTC. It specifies CASSLHRGSPYEQYF.

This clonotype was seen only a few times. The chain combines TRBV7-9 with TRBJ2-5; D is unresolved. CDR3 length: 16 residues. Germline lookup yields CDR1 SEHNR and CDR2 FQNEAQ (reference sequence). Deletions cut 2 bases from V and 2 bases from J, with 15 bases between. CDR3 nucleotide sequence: TGTGCCAGCAGCTTATCGATTGCAGATACTCAAGAGACCCAGTACTTC. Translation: CASSLSIADTQETQYF.